The rows below give T cell receptor beta chains drawn from one sample of a study of cytomegalovirus exposure and HLA in healthy donors. Only in-frame clones appear in the TCRdb table, and some are missing; sequencing was by immunoSEQ multiplex PCR. The data contain some 200,000 clones, around 77% of them singletons. Sequenced sample: PBMCs. The receptors were gathered from a female donor in good health and CMV-seronegative. The CDR3 runs from the conserved cysteine through the conserved F or W. The D gene is left open where the match is weak. Size is stated for part of the rows, as once, few or many counts, or as a class when the clone is expanded.

V gene	J gene	clone size	CDR3 length	D gene	CDR3 DNA	CDR3 protein
TRBV6-5	TRBJ2-2	few	12	-	TGTGCCAGCAGGGAGAGCACCGGGGAGCTGTTTTTT	CASRESTGELFF
TRBV7-2	TRBJ2-7	-	15	-	TGTGCCAGCAGCTCCGTAAAGGCGGGGTTCTACGAGCAGTACTTC	CASSSVKAGFYEQYF
TRBV12-5	TRBJ2-7	-	13	-	TGTGCTAGTGGCCGAGGGATCTCCAGCGAGCAGTACTTC	CASGRGISSEQYF
TRBV30	TRBJ2-5	-	12	-	TGTGCCTGGAGAGGGGCGGGGGAGACCCAGTACTTC	CAWRGAGETQYF
TRBV10-3	TRBJ1-6	few	15	TRBD1	TGTGCCAGCACTCCAACCGGGACAGGGAATTCACCCCTCCACTTT	CASTPTGTGNSPLHF
TRBV19	TRBJ1-1	-	14	-	TGTGCCAGTAGTATTTACGGAGTGAACACTGAAGCTTTCTTT	CASSIYGVNTEAFF
TRBV19	TRBJ1-2	-	12	-	TGTGCCAGTAGTCCCAATAACTATGGCTACACCTTC	CASSPNNYGYTF
TRBV6-1	TRBJ2-7	-	14	TRBD1	TGTGCCAGCAGGCCCGGGACAGGGGTGAACGAGCAGTACTTC	CASRPGTGVNEQYF
TRBV28	TRBJ1-6	-	13	-	TGTGCCAGCACAGGCCCCTATAATTCACCCCTCCACTTT	CASTGPYNSPLHF
TRBV28	TRBJ1-6	-	21	TRBD1	TGTGCCAGCAGTTTGGCCAAAATCACAGGGGGAGGTGAATCCTATAATTCACCCCTCCACTTT	CASSLAKITGGGESYNSPLHF
TRBV2	TRBJ1-4	-	13	TRBD1	TGTGCCAGCACCGGGACAGGTGGAGAAAAACTGTTTTTT	CASTGTGGEKLFF
TRBV28	TRBJ2-7	once	14	TRBD2	TGTGCCAGCAGTTTACTAGCGGGGGACTACGAGCAGTACTTC	CASSLLAGDYEQYF
TRBV5-1	TRBJ1-1	-	14	-	TGCGCCAGCACAATGTCCTCGGTAGACACTGAAGCTTTCTTT	CASTMSSVDTEAFF
TRBV4-3	TRBJ2-1	-	12	-	TGCGCCAGCTCCCGGAGTTACAATGAGCAGTTCTTC	CASSRSYNEQFF
TRBV11-2	TRBJ2-5	few	13	TRBD1	TGTGCCAGCAGCCCCTCCGACAGGGGAGTCCAGTACTTC	CASSPSDRGVQYF
TRBV27	TRBJ2-3	-	15	-	TGTGCCAGCAGTTTAGATCTGGGGCCCACAGATACGCAGTATTTT	CASSLDLGPTDTQYF
TRBV7-2	TRBJ2-7	few	15	TRBD2	TGTGCCAGCAGCCTAAGGGAGGGGCGATCCTACGAGCAGTACTTC	CASSLREGRSYEQYF
TRBV2	TRBJ1-4	few	15	TRBD1	TGTGCCAGCAGTGCGGGCGACAGGGCGGGTGAAAAACTGTTTTTT	CASSAGDRAGEKLFF
TRBV21-1	TRBJ2-7	-	16	-	TGTGCCAGCAGCAAAGCGCTAACTAGCGGATCCTACGAGCAGTACTTC	CASSKALTSGSYEQYF
TRBV28	TRBJ2-3	-	15	TRBD1	TGTGCCAGCAGGATTTCGGGACAGGGTATGCATACGCAGTATTTT	CASRISGQGMHTQYF
TRBV25-1	TRBJ2-1	-	12	-	TGTGCCAGCAGTGGACTAGGGAATGAGCAGTTCTTC	CASSGLGNEQFF
TRBV9	TRBJ1-2	-	14	-	TGTGCCAGCAGCGTAGCGTCGACAGGCTATGGCTACACCTTC	CASSVASTGYGYTF
TRBV28	TRBJ2-7	-	13	-	TGTGCCAGCAGTTTTAGGGGGTGGGACGAGCAGTACTTC	CASSFRGWDEQYF
TRBV7-9	TRBJ2-7	-	12	TRBD1	TGTTCCAGCAGCTTAGACAGGGACGAGCAGTACTTC	CSSSLDRDEQYF
TRBV2	TRBJ1-5	-	15	-	TGTGCCAGCAGTGAATTGGTCGGGGTGGATCAGCCCCAGCATTTT	CASSELVGVDQPQHF
TRBV19	TRBJ2-2	-	12	TRBD2	TGTGCCAGTAGTCCGGGACTAGCGTGGGTGTTTTTT	CASSPGLAWVFF
TRBV30	TRBJ1-6	once	14	-	TGTGCCTCAACGAGGGTTTCCTATAATTCCCCCCTCCACTTT	CASTRVSYNSPLHF
TRBV7-2	TRBJ1-6	-	16	TRBD1	TGTGCCAGCACCAAAACAGGGGGCACATCCCACTCACCCCTCCACTTT	CASTKTGGTSHSPLHF
TRBV18	TRBJ1-1	-	14	TRBD1	TGTGCCAGCCCACGGACAGGGGGCTTGCCTGAAGCTTTCTTT	CASPRTGGLPEAFF
TRBV28	TRBJ1-5	-	15	-	TGTGCCAGCAGTTTCGGGCAGGGCCACAATCAGCCCCAGCATTTT	CASSFGQGHNQPQHF
TRBV2	TRBJ2-7	-	12	-	TGTGCCAGCATAGTGAGCGGGTACGAGCAGTACTTC	CASIVSGYEQYF
TRBV5-6	TRBJ1-1	few	14	-	TGTGCCAGCAGCTTTGGGCAGACGAACACTGAAGCTTTCTTT	CASSFGQTNTEAFF
TRBV28	TRBJ1-6	-	14	-	TGTGCCGGCACCGGAGCACTTTATAATTCACCCCTCCACTTT	CAGTGALYNSPLHF